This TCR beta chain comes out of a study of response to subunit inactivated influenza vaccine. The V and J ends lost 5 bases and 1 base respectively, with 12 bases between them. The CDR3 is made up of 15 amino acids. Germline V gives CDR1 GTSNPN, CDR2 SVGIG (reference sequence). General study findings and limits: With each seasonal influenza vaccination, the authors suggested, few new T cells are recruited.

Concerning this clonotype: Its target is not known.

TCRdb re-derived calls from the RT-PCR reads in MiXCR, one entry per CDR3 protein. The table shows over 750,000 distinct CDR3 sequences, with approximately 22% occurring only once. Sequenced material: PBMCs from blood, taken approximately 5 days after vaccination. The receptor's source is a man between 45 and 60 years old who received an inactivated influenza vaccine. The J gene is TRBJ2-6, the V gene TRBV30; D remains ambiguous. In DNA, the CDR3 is TGTGCCTGGTGTTTGGAGACGTCTGGGGCCAACGTCCTGACTTTC. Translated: CAWCLETSGANVLTF.